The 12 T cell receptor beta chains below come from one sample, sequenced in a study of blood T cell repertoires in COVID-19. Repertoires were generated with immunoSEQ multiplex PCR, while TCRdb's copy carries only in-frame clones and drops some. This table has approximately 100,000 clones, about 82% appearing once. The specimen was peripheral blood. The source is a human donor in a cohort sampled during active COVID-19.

The CDR3 here is CASSVELVGNEQFF. The CDR3 DNA sequence: TGTGCCAGCAGCGTAGAACTAGTGGGCAATGAGCAGTTCTTC. The chain has TRBV9 and TRBJ2-1, with TRBD2 as a possible D gene (5 bases). The CDR3 sequence is 14 residues long. Deletions cut 0 bases from V and 6 bases from J, with 10 bases between. CDR1 SGDLS and CDR2 YYNGEE come from the germline V gene.

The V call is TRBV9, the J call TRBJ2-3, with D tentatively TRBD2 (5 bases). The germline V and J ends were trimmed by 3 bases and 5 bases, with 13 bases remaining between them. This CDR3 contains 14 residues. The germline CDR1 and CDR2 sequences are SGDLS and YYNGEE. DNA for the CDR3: TGTGCCAGCAGCGGGACTCTCCCCCGAGATACGCAGTATTTT. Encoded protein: CASSGTLPRDTQYF.

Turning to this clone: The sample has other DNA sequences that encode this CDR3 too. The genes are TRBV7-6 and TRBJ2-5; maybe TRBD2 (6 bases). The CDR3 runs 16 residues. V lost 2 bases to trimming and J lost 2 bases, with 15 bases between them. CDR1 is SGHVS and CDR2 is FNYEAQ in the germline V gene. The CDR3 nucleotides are TGTGCCAGCAGCTTATTGAGGGGAGGTGGGCAAGAGACCCAGTACTTC. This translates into CASSLLRGGGQETQYF.

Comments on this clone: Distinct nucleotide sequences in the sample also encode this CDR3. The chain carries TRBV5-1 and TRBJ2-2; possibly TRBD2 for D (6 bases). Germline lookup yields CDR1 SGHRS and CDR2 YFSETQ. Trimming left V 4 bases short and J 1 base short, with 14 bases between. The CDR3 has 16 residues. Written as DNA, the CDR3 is TGCGCCAGCAGCCTCCGGGACTCGGGGAACACCGGGGAGCTGTTTTTT. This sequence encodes CASSLRDSGNTGELFF.

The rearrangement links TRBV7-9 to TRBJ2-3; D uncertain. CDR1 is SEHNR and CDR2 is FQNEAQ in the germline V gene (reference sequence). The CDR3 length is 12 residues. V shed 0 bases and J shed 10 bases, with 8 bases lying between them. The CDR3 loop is CASSLADRAQYF. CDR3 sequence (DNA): TGTGCCAGCAGCTTAGCAGATCGGGCGCAGTATTTT.

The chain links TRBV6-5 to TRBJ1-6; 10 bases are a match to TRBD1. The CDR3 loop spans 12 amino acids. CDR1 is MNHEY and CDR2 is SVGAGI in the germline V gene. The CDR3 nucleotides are TGTGCTTCGGGACAGGGGAGTTCACCCCTCCACTTT. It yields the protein CASGQGSSPLHF.

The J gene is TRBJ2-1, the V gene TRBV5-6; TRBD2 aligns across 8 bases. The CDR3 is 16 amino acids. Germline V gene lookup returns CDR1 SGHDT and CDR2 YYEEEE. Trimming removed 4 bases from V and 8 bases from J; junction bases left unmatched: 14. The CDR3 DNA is TGTGCCAGCAGCCCTCGCGGGGGAGCGGGAGAGTATGAGCAGTTCTTC. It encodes CASSPRGGAGEYEQFF.

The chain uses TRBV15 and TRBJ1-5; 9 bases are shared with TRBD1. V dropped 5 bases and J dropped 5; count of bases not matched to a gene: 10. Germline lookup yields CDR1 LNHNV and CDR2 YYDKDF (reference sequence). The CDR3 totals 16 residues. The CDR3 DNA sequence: TGTGCCACCAGCGTCACCGGGACAGGGTGGGATCAGCCCCAGCATTTT. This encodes CATSVTGTGWDQPQHF. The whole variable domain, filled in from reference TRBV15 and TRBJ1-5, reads DAMVIQNPRYQVTQFGKPVTLSCSQTLNHNVMYWYQQKSSQAPKLLFHYYDKDFNNEADTPDNFQSRRPNTSFCFLDIRSPGLGDTAMYLCATSVTGTGWDQPQHFGDGTRLSIL.

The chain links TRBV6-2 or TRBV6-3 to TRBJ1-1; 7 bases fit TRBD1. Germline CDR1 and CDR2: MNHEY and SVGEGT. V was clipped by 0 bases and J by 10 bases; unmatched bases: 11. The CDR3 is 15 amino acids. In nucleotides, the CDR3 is TGTGCCAGCAGTTACTCGATGCTCAGGGGGAGTGGAGCTTTCTTT. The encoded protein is CASSYSMLRGSGAFF.

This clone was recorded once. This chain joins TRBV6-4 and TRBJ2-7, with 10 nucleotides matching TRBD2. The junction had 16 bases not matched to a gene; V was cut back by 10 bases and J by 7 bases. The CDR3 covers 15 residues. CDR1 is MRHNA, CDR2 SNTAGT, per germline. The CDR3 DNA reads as TGTGCCACTCCGTCCCCCCTAGCGGGAGCTGGAGAGCAGTACTTC. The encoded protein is CATPSPLAGAGEQYF.

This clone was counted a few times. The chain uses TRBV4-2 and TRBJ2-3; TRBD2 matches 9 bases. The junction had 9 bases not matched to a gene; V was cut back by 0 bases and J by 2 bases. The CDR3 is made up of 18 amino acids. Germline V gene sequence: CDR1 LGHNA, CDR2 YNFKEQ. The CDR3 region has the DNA TGTGCCAGCAGCCAAGACTTTGAGACTAGCGGCCACACAGATACGCAGTATTTT. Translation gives CASSQDFETSGHTDTQYF.

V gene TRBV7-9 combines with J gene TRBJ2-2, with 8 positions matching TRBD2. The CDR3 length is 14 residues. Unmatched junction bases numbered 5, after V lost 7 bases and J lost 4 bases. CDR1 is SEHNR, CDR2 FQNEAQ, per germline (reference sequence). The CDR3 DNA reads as TGTGCCAGCACCAGGACTAGCAGCACCGGGGAGCTGTTTTTT. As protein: CASTRTSSTGELFF.